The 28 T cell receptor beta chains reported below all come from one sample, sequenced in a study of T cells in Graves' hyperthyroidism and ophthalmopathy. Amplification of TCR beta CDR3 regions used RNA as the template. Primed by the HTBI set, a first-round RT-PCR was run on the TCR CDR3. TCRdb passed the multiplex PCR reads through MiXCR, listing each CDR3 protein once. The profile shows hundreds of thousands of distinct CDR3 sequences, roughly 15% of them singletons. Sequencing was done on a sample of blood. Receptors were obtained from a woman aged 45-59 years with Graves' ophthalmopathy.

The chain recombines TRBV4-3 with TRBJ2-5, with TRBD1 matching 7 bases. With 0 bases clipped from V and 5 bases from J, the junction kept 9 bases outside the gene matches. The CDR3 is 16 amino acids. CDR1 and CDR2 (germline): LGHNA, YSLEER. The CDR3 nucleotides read TGCGCCAGCAGCCAAGATTGGGCAGGGGGTAGGGAGACCCAGTACTTC. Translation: CASSQDWAGGRETQYF.

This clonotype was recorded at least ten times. The CDR3 DNA is TGTGCCAGCAGTTACGGCTGGGACAATGAGCAGTTCTTC. Protein product: CASSYGWDNEQFF. V usage is TRBV6-2 or TRBV6-3 and J usage is TRBJ2-1; D is uncertain. Germline lookup yields CDR1 MNHEY and CDR2 SVGEGT. Deletions cut 2 bases from V and 5 bases from J, with 7 bases between. The CDR3 loop spans 13 amino acids.

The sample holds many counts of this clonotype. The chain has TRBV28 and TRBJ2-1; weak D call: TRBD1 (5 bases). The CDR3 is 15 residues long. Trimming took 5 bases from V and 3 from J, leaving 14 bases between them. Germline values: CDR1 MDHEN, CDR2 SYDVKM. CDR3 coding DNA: TGTGCCAGCAGTCCAGGGTCCCTTCTCTACAATGAGCAGTTCTTC. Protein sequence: CASSPGSLLYNEQFF.

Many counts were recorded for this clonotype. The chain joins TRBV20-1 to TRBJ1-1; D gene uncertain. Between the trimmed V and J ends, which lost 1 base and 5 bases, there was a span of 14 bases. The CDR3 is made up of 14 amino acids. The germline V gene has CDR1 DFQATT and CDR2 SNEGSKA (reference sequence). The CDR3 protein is CSARAPAQWTEAFF. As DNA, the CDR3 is TGCAGTGCTAGAGCCCCGGCGCAGTGGACTGAAGCTTTCTTT.

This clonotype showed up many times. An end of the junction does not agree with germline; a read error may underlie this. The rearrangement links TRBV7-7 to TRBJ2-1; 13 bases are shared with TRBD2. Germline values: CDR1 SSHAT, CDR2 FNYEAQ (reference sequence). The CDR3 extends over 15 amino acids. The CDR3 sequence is CASSLGLAGVGEQFF. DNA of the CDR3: TGTGCTAGCAGCCTTGGACTAGCGGGAGTAGGTGAGCAGTTCTTC.

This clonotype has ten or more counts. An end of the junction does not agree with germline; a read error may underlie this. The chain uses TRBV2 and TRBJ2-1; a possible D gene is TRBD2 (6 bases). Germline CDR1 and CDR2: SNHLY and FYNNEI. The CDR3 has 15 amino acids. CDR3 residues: CASTELEAGYNEQFF. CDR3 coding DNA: TGTGCCAGCACTGAACTGGAGGCGGGGTACAATGAGCAGTTCTTC.

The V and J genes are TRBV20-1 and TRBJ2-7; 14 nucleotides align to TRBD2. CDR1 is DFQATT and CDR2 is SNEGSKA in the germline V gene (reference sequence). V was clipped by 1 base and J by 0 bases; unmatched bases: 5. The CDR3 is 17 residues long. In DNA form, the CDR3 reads TGCAGTGCTAGAGGTTTGGGGACTAGCGGGAGCTCCTACGAGCAGTACTTC. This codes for CSARGLGTSGSSYEQYF.

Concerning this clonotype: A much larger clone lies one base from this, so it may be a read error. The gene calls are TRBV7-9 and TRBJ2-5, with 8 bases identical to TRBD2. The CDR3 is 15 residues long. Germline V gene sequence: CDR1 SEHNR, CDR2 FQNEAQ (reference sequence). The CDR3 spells CASSSGLGSQEAQYF. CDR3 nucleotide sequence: TGTGCCAGCAGCTCGGGACTAGGAAGCCAAGAGGCCCAGTACTTC.

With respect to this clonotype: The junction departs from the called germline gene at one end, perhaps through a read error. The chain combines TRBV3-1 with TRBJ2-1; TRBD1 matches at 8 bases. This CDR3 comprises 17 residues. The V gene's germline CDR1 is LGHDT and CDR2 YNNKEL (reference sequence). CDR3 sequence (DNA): TGTGCCAGCAGCCTAAAATACGGACAGGGTATGAACAATGAGCAGTCCTTC. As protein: CASSLKYGQGMNNEQSF.

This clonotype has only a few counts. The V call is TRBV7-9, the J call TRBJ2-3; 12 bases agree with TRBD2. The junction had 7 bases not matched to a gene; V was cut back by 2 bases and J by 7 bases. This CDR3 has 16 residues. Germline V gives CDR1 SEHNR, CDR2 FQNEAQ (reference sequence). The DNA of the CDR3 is TGTGCCAGCAGCTTACCCCTAGCGGGAGGGCCACATACGCAGTATTTT. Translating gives CASSLPLAGGPHTQYF.

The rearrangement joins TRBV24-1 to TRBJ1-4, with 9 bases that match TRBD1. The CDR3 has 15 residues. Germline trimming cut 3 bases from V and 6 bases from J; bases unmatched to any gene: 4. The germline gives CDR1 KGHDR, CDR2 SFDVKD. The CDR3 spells CATSDGGQGYEKLFF. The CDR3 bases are TGTGCCACCAGTGATGGGGGACAGGGTTATGAAAAACTGTTTTTT.

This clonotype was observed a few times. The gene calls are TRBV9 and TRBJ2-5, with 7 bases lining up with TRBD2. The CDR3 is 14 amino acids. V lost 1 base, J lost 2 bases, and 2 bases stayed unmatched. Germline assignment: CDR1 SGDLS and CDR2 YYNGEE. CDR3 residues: CASSVLAVQETQYF. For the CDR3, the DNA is TGTGCCAGCAGCGTACTAGCGGTTCAAGAGACCCAGTACTTC.

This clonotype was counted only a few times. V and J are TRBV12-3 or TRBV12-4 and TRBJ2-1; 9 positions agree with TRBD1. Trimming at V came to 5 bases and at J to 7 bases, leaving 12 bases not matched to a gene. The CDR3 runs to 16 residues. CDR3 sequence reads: CASSPPPGQGRNEQFF. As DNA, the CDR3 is TGTGCCAGCAGTCCCCCCCCGGGACAGGGTAGGAATGAGCAGTTCTTC.

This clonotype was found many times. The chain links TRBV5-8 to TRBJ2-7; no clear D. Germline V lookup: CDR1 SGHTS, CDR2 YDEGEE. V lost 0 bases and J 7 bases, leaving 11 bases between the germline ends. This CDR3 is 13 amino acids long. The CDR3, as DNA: TGTGCCAGCAGCTTGGGCGGTTCTTCGGAGCAGTACTTC. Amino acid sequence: CASSLGGSSEQYF. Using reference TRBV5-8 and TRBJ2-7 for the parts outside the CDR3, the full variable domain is EAGVTQSPTHLIKTRGQQATLRCSPISGHTSVYWYQQALGLGLQFLLWYDEGEERNRGNFPPRFSGRQFPNYSSELNVNALELEDSALYLCASSLGGSSEQYFGPGTRLTVT.

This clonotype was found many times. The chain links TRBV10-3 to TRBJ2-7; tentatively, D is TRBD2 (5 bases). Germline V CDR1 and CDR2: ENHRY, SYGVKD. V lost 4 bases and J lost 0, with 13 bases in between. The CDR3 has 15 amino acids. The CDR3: CAISASREFSYEQYF. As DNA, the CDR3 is TGTGCCATCAGTGCGAGCCGGGAATTCTCCTACGAGCAGTACTTC.

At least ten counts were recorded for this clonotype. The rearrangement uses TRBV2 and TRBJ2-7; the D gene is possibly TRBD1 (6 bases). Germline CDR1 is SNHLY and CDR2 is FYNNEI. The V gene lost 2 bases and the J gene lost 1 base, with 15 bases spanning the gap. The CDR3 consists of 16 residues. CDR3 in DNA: TGTGCCAGCAGTGAAACCTCAGGGGACACTTCCTACGAGCAGTACTTC. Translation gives CASSETSGDTSYEQYF.

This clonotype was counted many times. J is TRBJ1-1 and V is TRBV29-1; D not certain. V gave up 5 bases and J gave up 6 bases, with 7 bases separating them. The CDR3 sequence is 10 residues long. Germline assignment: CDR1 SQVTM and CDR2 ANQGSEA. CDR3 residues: CSVPGPEAFF. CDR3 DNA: TGCAGCGTTCCAGGCCCTGAAGCTTTCTTT.

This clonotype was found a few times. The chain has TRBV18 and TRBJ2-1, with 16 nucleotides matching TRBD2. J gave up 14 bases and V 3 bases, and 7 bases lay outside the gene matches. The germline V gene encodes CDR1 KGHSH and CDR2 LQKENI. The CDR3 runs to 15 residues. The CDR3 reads CASSPGTSGRAMKFF. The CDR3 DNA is TGTGCCAGCTCACCTGGGACTAGCGGGAGGGCTATGAAGTTCTTC. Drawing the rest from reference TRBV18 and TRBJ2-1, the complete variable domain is NAGVMQNPRHLVRRRGQEARLRCSPMKGHSHVYWYRQLPEEGLKFMVYLQKENIIDESGMPKERFSAEFPKEGPSILRIQQVVRGDSAAYFCASSPGTSGRAMKFFGPGTRLTVL.

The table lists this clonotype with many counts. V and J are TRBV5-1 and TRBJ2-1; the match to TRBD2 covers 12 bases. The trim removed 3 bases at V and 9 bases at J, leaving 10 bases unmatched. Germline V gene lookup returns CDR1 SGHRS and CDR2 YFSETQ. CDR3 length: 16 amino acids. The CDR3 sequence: CASSSRAVTSGGEQFF. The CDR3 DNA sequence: TGCGCCAGCAGCTCAAGGGCGGTGACTAGCGGGGGTGAGCAGTTCTTC.

CDR3 bases: TGTGCCAGCAGCTTAATGGGGGCCAACACCGGGGAGCTGTTTTTT. Protein sequence: CASSLMGANTGELFF. V and J are TRBV7-9 and TRBJ2-2, with a tentative D call TRBD1 (6 bases). The CDR3 covers 15 residues. Trimming took 2 bases from V and 2 from J, leaving 9 bases between them. The V gene's germline CDR1 is SEHNR and CDR2 FQNEAQ (reference sequence). Full variable domain (remainder filled in from reference TRBV7-9 and TRBJ2-2): DTGVSQNPRHKITKRGQNVTFRCDPISEHNRLYWYRQTLGQGPEFLTYFQNEAQLEKSRLLSDRFSAERPKGSFSTLEIQRTEQGDSAMYLCASSLMGANTGELFFGEGSRLTVL.

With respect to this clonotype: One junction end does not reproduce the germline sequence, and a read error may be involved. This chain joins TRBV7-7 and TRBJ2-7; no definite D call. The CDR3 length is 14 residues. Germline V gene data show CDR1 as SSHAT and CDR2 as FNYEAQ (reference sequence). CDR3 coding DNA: TGTGCTAGCAGCTTCTTAGCTAATTCCTACGAGCAGTACTTC. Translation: CASSFLANSYEQYF.

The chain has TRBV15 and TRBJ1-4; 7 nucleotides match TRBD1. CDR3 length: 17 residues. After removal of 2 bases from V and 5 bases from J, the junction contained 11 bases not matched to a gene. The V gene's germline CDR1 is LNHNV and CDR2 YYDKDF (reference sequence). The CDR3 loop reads CATSRSQSGQRNEKLFF. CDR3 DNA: TGTGCCACCAGCAGATCTCAATCGGGACAGAGAAATGAAAAACTGTTTTTT.

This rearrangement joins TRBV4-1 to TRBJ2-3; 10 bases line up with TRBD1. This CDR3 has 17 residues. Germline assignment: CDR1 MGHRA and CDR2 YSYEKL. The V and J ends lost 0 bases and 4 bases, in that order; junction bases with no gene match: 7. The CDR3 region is CASSQEGTGAVADTQYF. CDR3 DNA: TGCGCCAGCAGCCAAGAGGGGACAGGGGCAGTTGCAGATACGCAGTATTTT.

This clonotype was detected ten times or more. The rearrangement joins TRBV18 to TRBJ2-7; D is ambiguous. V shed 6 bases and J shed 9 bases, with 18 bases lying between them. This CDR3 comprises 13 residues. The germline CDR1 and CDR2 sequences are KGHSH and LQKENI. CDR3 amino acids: CASSPQLPGSQYF. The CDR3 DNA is TGTGCCAGCTCGCCTCAACTGCCCGGTTCGCAGTACTTC. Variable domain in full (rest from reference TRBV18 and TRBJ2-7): NAGVMQNPRHLVRRRGQEARLRCSPMKGHSHVYWYRQLPEEGLKFMVYLQKENIIDESGMPKERFSAEFPKEGPSILRIQQVVRGDSAAYFCASSPQLPGSQYFGPGTRLTVT.

This CDR3 is CSARSASGNNEQFF. In DNA, the CDR3 is TGCAGTGCTAGATCCGCTAGCGGGAACAATGAGCAGTTCTTC. This chain connects TRBV20-1 to TRBJ2-1; 9 nucleotides match TRBD2. CDR1 and CDR2 from the germline V gene are DFQATT and SNEGSKA (reference sequence). This CDR3 spans 14 amino acids. V was pared by 2 bases and J by 5 bases, with 4 bases of the junction left unmatched.

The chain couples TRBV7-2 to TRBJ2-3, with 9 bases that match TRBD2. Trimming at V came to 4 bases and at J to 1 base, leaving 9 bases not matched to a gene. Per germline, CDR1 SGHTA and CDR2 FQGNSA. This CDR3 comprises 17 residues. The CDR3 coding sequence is TGTGCCAGCAGCTCTATAGCGGGAGTGGTCGGCACAGATACGCAGTATTTT. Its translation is CASSSIAGVVGTDTQYF.

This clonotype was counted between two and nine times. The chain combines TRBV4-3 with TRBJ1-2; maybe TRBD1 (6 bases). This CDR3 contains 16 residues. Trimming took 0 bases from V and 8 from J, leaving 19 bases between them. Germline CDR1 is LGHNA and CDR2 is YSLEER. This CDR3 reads CASSQDPAGDFGGYTF. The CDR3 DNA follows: TGCGCCAGCAGCCAAGATCCCGCAGGGGATTTTGGGGGCTACACCTTC.

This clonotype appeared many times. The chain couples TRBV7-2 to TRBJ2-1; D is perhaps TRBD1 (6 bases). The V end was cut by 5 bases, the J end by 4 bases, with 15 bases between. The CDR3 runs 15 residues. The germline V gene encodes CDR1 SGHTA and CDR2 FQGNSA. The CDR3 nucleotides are TGTGCCAGCAGCCGCGACAGGTGGGCTTACAATGAGCAGTTCTTC. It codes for CASSRDRWAYNEQFF.